This T cell receptor beta chain is from a study of graft-versus-host responses after intestinal transplantation. Whole-study context: Each recipient received a multivisceral, liver-intestinal, or isolated intestinal graft. The recipients all started with anti-thymocyte globulin induction and then took tacrolimus and steroids for 3 to 4 years. Broader study findings: Some GvH clones appeared in ileal mucosa or blood before recipient bone marrow. High graft-versus-host to host-versus-graft clonal ratios were seen in allografts of patients with graft-donor T cell macrochimerism.

Once graft tissue had been processed, intraepithelial and lamina propria lymphocytes were released. Profiling relied on immunoSEQ multiplex PCR, and the TCRdb table lists in-frame clones only, not all of them. The table records about 12,000 clones, about three quarters of them present only once. Comment on this clone: Its antigen is unknown.

In germline, CDR1 is LNHDA, CDR2 SQIVND (reference sequence). The CDR3 runs to 14 residues. V was shortened by 3 bases and J by 0 bases, with 6 bases between the two germline ends. The chain recombines TRBV19 with TRBJ2-4, with a tentative D call TRBD2 (6 bases). The sequencing used ileum tissue, collected 142 days after intestinal transplantation. The TCR sequence derives from a human patient who received an intestinal transplant, so some T cells may come from the graft donor. The CDR3 is CASSIGGAKNIQYF. CDR3 in DNA: TGTGCCAGTAGTATCGGGGGAGCCAAAAACATTCAGTACTTC. The whole variable domain, remainder taken from reference TRBV19 and TRBJ2-4, is DGGITQSPKYLFRKEGQNVTLSCEQNLNHDAMYWYRQDPGQGLRLIYYSQIVNDFQKGDIAEGYSVSREKKESFPLTVTSAQKNPTAFYLCASSIGGAKNIQYFGAGTRLSVL.